This passage covers 32 T cell receptor beta chains from one sample sequenced in a study of blood T cell repertoires in COVID-19. The table came from immunoSEQ multiplex PCR; TCRdb's copy has only in-frame clones and leaves some out. The sample records approximately 210,000 clones, over 75% being singletons. The sequenced material came from peripheral blood. The receptors shown here come from a man in his fifties or sixties with COVID-19, enrolled during active disease.

V is TRBV29-1 and J is TRBJ1-1; no definite D call. V lost 2 bases to trimming and J lost 8 bases, with 6 bases between them. Germline loops: CDR1 SQVTM, CDR2 ANQGSEA. The CDR3 totals 10 residues. The CDR3 sequence: CSVENREAFF. CDR3 DNA sequence: TGCAGCGTTGAAAACCGGGAAGCTTTCTTT.

This chain uses TRBV6-6 with TRBJ2-6; 9 nucleotides match TRBD1. The CDR3 loop spans 17 amino acids. Per germline, CDR1 MNHNY and CDR2 SVGAGI (reference sequence). V lost 5 bases, J lost 0 bases, and 5 bases stayed unmatched. This chain's CDR3 is CASSHTGGASGANVLTF. The CDR3 nucleotides read TGTGCCAGCAGTCACACAGGGGGCGCCTCTGGGGCCAACGTCCTGACTTTC.

The chain uses TRBV7-8 and TRBJ2-1, with TRBD1 matching over 9 bases. The junction had 11 bases not matched to a gene; V was cut back by 1 base and J by 10 bases. CDR3 size: 16 residues. Germline CDR1 reads SGHVS; CDR2 reads FQNEAQ. The CDR3 is CASSLVLSDRGNEQFF. In DNA form, the CDR3 reads TGTGCCAGCAGCTTAGTTCTTTCCGACAGGGGGAACGAGCAGTTCTTC.

In the case of this clone: Other nucleotide sequences in the sample specify the same CDR3. V is TRBV30 and J is TRBJ2-7; D gene uncertain. The CDR3 is made up of 12 amino acids. From germline, CDR1 is GTSNPN and CDR2 SVGIG (reference sequence). The germline V and J ends were trimmed by 0 bases and 2 bases, with 5 bases remaining between them. For the CDR3, the DNA is TGTGCCTGGAGTGTATCGGCCTACGAGCAGTACTTC. Translated, it gives CAWSVSAYEQYF.

This rearrangement joins TRBV4-2 to TRBJ2-7; 7 bases are a match to TRBD1. The germline V gene encodes CDR1 LGHNA and CDR2 YNFKEQ. After removal of 0 bases from V and 2 bases from J, the junction contained 7 bases not matched to a gene. This CDR3 region has 16 residues. CDR3 region: CASSQDLGTVPYEQYF. The DNA for the CDR3 is TGTGCCAGCAGCCAAGATTTAGGGACAGTACCCTACGAGCAGTACTTC.

The chain employs TRBV18 and TRBJ1-5, with 10 bases matching TRBD1. The length of the CDR3 is 17 residues. Per the germline V gene, CDR1 is KGHSH and CDR2 is LQKENI. Trimming cost V 1 base and J 5 bases; bases outside gene matches: 8. CDR3 coding DNA: TGTGCCAGCTCACCACTACGACGGACAGGGGGGGATCAGCCCCAGCATTTT. Encoded protein: CASSPLRRTGGDQPQHF.

The genes are TRBV5-6 and TRBJ2-1; possible D gene TRBD1, 5 bases. The CDR3 is 12 residues long. V dropped 4 bases and J dropped 11 bases, with 13 bases sitting between them. CDR1 is SGHDT, CDR2 YYEEEE, per germline. The DNA for the CDR3 is TGTGCCAGCAGCCAAAACAGGATTCAGCAGTTCTTC. Translation gives CASSQNRIQQFF.

The gene calls are TRBV3-1 (or the pseudogene TRBV3-2) and TRBJ1-3; TRBD1 might be the D (5 bases). Per germline, CDR1 LGHDT and CDR2 YNNKEL (reference sequence). The CDR3 sequence is 16 residues long. Trimming stripped 1 base from V and 0 bases from J, with 10 bases between. The CDR3 sequence: CASSQAGISSGNTIYF. In DNA form, the CDR3 reads TGTGCCAGCAGCCAAGCAGGGATTAGCTCTGGAAACACCATATATTTT.

The chain employs TRBV5-1 and TRBJ1-2; 7 bases map to TRBD1. The CDR3 is 15 amino acids. Germline CDR1 SGHRS, CDR2 YFSETQ. The V and J ends lost 5 bases and 3 bases, in that order; junction bases with no gene match: 10. DNA for the CDR3: TGCGCCAGCAGGACAGGGAATGGGGTTGACTATGGCTACACCTTC. Translating it yields CASRTGNGVDYGYTF.

The chain links TRBV11-2 to TRBJ2-2; 10 bases agree with TRBD2. The CDR3 is made up of 16 amino acids. The trim removed 3 bases at V and 2 bases at J, leaving 3 bases unmatched. Germline V lookup: CDR1 SGHAT, CDR2 FQNNGV. CDR3 residues: CASSFLAGDNTGELFF. DNA of the CDR3: TGTGCCAGCAGCTTCCTAGCGGGAGATAACACCGGGGAGCTGTTTTTT.

This clone was seen only once. The rearrangement joins TRBV5-1 to TRBJ1-2; a possible D gene is TRBD1 (5 bases). This CDR3 is built from 15 residues. V was shortened by 3 bases and J by 8 bases, with 20 bases between the two germline ends. Germline V gives CDR1 SGHRS, CDR2 YFSETQ. CDR3 DNA sequence: TGCGCCAGCAGCTATCACCTGGGAGGGACCTACGGCTACACCTTC. This translates into CASSYHLGGTYGYTF.

V is TRBV9 and J is TRBJ1-3; possible D gene TRBD1, 6 bases. The CDR3 loop spans 16 amino acids. Trimming removed 3 bases at V and 4 bases at J, with 17 bases between. Germline V lookup: CDR1 SGDLS, CDR2 YYNGEE. The DNA of the CDR3 is TGTGCCAGCAGCGCAACAGGGAATGTGCCGGGAAACACCATATATTTT. This sequence encodes CASSATGNVPGNTIYF.

The CDR3 loop reads CATQAGQETQYF. CDR3 nucleotides: TGTGCCACTCAGGCGGGGCAAGAGACCCAGTACTTC. The gene calls are TRBV19 and TRBJ2-5; weak D call: TRBD2 (6 bases). Germline loops: CDR1 LNHDA, CDR2 SQIVND (reference sequence). The CDR3 sequence is 12 residues long. Trimming stripped 10 bases from V and 2 bases from J, with 11 bases between.

V usage is TRBV4-2 and J usage is TRBJ2-1; 7 bases line up with TRBD2. This CDR3 is built from 16 residues. V lost 1 base to trimming and J lost 7 bases; unmatched junction nucleotides: 10. CDR1 and CDR2 from the germline V gene are LGHNA and YNFKEQ. The CDR3 protein is CASSQAGAGSLNEQFF. The CDR3 bases are TGTGCCAGCAGCCAAGCGGGAGCGGGGAGCTTAAATGAGCAGTTCTTC.

V is TRBV7-6 and J is TRBJ2-3; D is uncertain. Germline CDR1 is SGHVS and CDR2 is FNYEAQ. The germline V and J ends were trimmed by 4 bases and 2 bases, with 7 bases remaining between them. CDR3 size: 13 residues. CDR3 nucleotides: TGTGCCAGCAGCTCCGAGAACACAGATACGCAGTATTTT. Translated: CASSSENTDTQYF.

This clone was detected only a few times. V usage is TRBV28 and J usage is TRBJ2-2; 8 bases fit TRBD2. The V and J ends lost 4 bases and 8 bases, in that order; junction bases with no gene match: 12. CDR1 and CDR2 from the germline V gene are MDHEN and SYDVKM. CDR3 size: 16 residues. The CDR3 here is CASSSPPAGVFGELFF. The CDR3 region has the DNA TGTGCCAGCAGTTCCCCCCCAGCGGGAGTTTTTGGGGAGCTGTTTTTT.

This chain links TRBV18 with TRBJ1-5, with D uncertain. The germline V gene has CDR1 KGHSH and CDR2 LQKENI. Trimming took 3 bases from V and 5 from J, leaving 11 bases between them. The length of the CDR3 is 14 residues. The DNA of the CDR3 is TGTGCCAGCTCACCGAGGCAGATAGATCAGCCCCAGCATTTT. Translated, it gives CASSPRQIDQPQHF.

This clone was observed a handful of times. The chain is built from TRBV5-6 and TRBJ1-1; D unclear. The CDR3 covers 13 residues. The germline V and J ends were trimmed by 1 base and 11 bases, with 15 bases remaining between them. From germline, CDR1 is SGHDT and CDR2 YYEEEE. Here the CDR3 DNA reads TGTGCCAGCAGCTTGCCCGGTACTCGTGCGGCTTTCTTT. It codes for CASSLPGTRAAFF.

This CDR3 reads CASSLFPAGTGDDGYTF. CDR3 DNA sequence: TGTGCCAGCAGCCTCTTTCCCGCCGGGACAGGAGACGATGGCTACACCTTC. The rearrangement joins TRBV7-9 to TRBJ1-2; 8 nucleotides agree with TRBD1. Germline V gene lookup returns CDR1 SEHNR and CDR2 FQNEAQ (reference sequence). V trimming: 5 bases; J trimming: 6 bases; junction bases outside the gene matches: 17. The length of the CDR3 is 17 residues.

This clone was found a few times. The same CDR3 also results from other DNA sequences found in this sample. The rearrangement joins TRBV5-1 to TRBJ2-2; no clear D. Trimming pared 2 bases from V and 3 bases from J, leaving 5 bases between. There are 13 residues in the CDR3. Germline CDR1 is SGHRS and CDR2 is YFSETQ. The CDR3 here is CASSFQDTGELFF. CDR3 nucleotides: TGCGCCAGCAGCTTCCAGGACACCGGGGAGCTGTTTTTT.

This rearrangement joins TRBV19 to TRBJ1-5, with D possibly being TRBD1 (6 bases). The CDR3 consists of 13 residues. CDR1 and CDR2 from the germline V gene are LNHDA and SQIVND (reference sequence). Trimming stripped 8 bases from V and 5 bases from J, with 13 bases between. The CDR3 DNA follows: TGTGCCAGTGGACAGCTACTCGATCAGCCCCAGCATTTT. It codes for CASGQLLDQPQHF.

This clone was counted only a few times. V usage is TRBV4-2 and J usage is TRBJ1-2, with D possibly matching TRBD1 (5 bases). Looked up from germline, CDR1 is LGHNA and CDR2 is YNFKEQ. V gave up 1 base and J gave up 0 bases, with 21 bases separating them. CDR3 length: 19 residues. CDR3 protein: CASSQGVGKGEGSNYGYTF. CDR3 sequence (DNA): TGTGCCAGCAGCCAAGGAGTTGGGAAAGGGGAGGGCTCTAACTATGGCTACACCTTC.

The count of this clone is one. The chain has TRBV24-1 and TRBJ2-7, with TRBD1 matching 8 bases. Germline V gives CDR1 KGHDR, CDR2 SFDVKD. The CDR3 spans 15 residues. J gave up 3 bases and V 7 bases, and 10 bases lay outside the gene matches. The DNA for the CDR3 is TGTGCCACCAGCACCGGACAGGGTGGGTTCTACGAGCAGTACTTC. Amino acid sequence: CATSTGQGGFYEQYF.

The rearrangement joins TRBV6-5 to TRBJ2-3; the D gene is possibly TRBD2 (6 bases). The CDR3 has 15 residues. From germline, CDR1 is MNHEY and CDR2 SVGAGI. V was clipped by 0 bases and J by 2 bases, with 9 bases between them. The CDR3 here is CASSYSGGLTDTQYF. The CDR3 region has the DNA TGTGCCAGCAGTTACTCGGGAGGACTCACAGATACGCAGTATTTT.

J is TRBJ2-5 and V is TRBV25-1; the D gene is possibly TRBD2 (5 bases). Trimming removed 8 bases from V and 5 bases from J, with 18 bases in between. There are 14 residues in the CDR3. Germline CDR1 is MGHDK and CDR2 is SYGVNS. Here the CDR3 reads CASAYQGWRETQYF. Here the CDR3 DNA reads TGTGCCAGCGCCTACCAAGGGTGGAGGGAGACCCAGTACTTC.

This clone occurred once. This chain uses TRBV2 with TRBJ2-5; possible D gene TRBD1, 5 bases. The CDR3 loop spans 14 amino acids. Looked up from germline, CDR1 is SNHLY and CDR2 is FYNNEI. Trimming pared 6 bases from V and 2 bases from J, leaving 13 bases between. The DNA of the CDR3 is TGTGCCAGCAGGAGGCAGGGCCTACAAGAGACCCAGTACTTC. It codes for CASRRQGLQETQYF.

This CDR3 is CASSFPGGNYGYTF. The CDR3, as DNA: TGTGCCAGCAGTTTCCCAGGGGGGAACTATGGCTACACCTTC. The rearrangement uses TRBV28 and TRBJ1-2; TRBD1 aligns across 7 bases. Germline CDR1 is MDHEN and CDR2 is SYDVKM. The V segment lost 3 bases and the J segment 2 bases; nucleotides outside the gene matches: 3. The CDR3 has 14 residues.

The V gene is TRBV27, the J gene TRBJ1-5; weak D call: TRBD1 (5 bases). V lost 4 bases to trimming and J lost 5 bases, with 9 bases between them. Germline V gene sequence: CDR1 MNHEY, CDR2 SMNVEV (reference sequence). This CDR3 spans 13 amino acids. The CDR3: CASSWGEDQPQHF. The CDR3, as DNA: TGTGCCAGCAGTTGGGGGGAGGATCAGCCCCAGCATTTT.

The chain employs TRBV4-1 and TRBJ1-1; weak D call: TRBD1 (5 bases). The CDR3 totals 14 residues. Trimming shortened V by 0 bases and J by 5 bases, and 10 bases separated the two germline ends. Looked up from germline, CDR1 is MGHRA and CDR2 is YSYEKL. The DNA of the CDR3 is TGCGCCAGCAGCCAAGATTGGGCAGGGACTGAAGCTTTCTTT. Its protein is CASSQDWAGTEAFF.

This clone was seen a single time. The chain combines TRBV7-9 with TRBJ2-3, with 9 positions matching TRBD2. The length of the CDR3 is 14 residues. J gave up 4 bases and V 5 bases, and 4 bases lay outside the gene matches. Germline CDR1 is SEHNR and CDR2 is FQNEAQ (reference sequence). The CDR3 DNA sequence: TGTGCCAGCAGCCGTAGCGGGAGCCCAGATACGCAGTATTTT. Translated: CASSRSGSPDTQYF. Full variable domain (missing parts from reference TRBV7-9 and TRBJ2-3): DTGVSQNPRHKITKRGQNVTFRCDPISEHNRLYWYRQTLGQGPEFLTYFQNEAQLEKSRLLSDRFSAERPKGSFSTLEIQRTEQGDSAMYLCASSRSGSPDTQYFGPGTRLTVL.

The chain recombines TRBV19 with TRBJ2-1; 13 nucleotides align to TRBD2. This CDR3 is 14 amino acids long. Trimming cost V 11 bases and J 5 bases; bases outside gene matches: 6. Germline CDR1 is LNHDA and CDR2 is SQIVND (reference sequence). The CDR3 nucleotides are TGTGCCTCCTCGGGACTAGCGGGAAACAATGAGCAGTTCTTC. Translation: CASSGLAGNNEQFF. The variable domain in full, with the rest retrieved from reference TRBV19 and TRBJ2-1, is DGGITQSPKYLFRKEGQNVTLSCEQNLNHDAMYWYRQDPGQGLRLIYYSQIVNDFQKGDIAEGYSVSREKKESFPLTVTSAQKNPTAFYLCASSGLAGNNEQFFGPGTRLTVL.

The chain carries TRBV6-1 and TRBJ1-3; D perhaps matches TRBD1 (6 bases). Germline V CDR1 and CDR2: MNHNS, SASEGT. V was cut by 4 bases and J by 0 bases, with 13 bases left in between. The CDR3 contains 16 residues. CDR3 region: CASSGTATFSGNTIYF. The CDR3 nucleotides are TGTGCCAGCAGTGGGACAGCTACTTTCTCTGGAAACACCATATATTTT.